In this sample, the clone carrying this TCR beta chain turned up a few times. Its specificity is unknown. The data stem from a study of CD8+ T cells in alopecia areata. Study in general: Treated patients were given 5 to 10 mg oral tofacitinib twice daily.

Study-wide results and caveats: Lesional scalp displayed greater clonality than normal scalp, most notably in alopecia totalis/universalis. Tissue-resident alphabeta T cells belonging to normal skin likewise get sequenced within scalp specimens.

From alopecia areata patients, lesional scalp punch biopsies and peripheral blood were collected. After isolation, RNA underwent reverse transcription to generate cDNA as the sequencing template. Repertoires were generated with immunoSEQ multiplex PCR, while TCRdb's copy carries only in-frame clones and drops some. The sample contains around 140,000 clones, roughly 46% of which appear only once. The TCR originated in a human donor with alopecia areata. The sequencing used CD4+ T cells sorted from blood, collected at week 0.

CDR3 loop: CAWSDETQYF. CDR3 nucleotides: TGTGCCTGGAGTGACGAGACCCAGTACTTC. The chain links TRBV30 to TRBJ2-5; no reliable D call. Trimming removed 1 base at V and 5 bases at J, with 2 bases between. Per germline, CDR1 GTSNPN and CDR2 SVGIG (reference sequence). The CDR3 runs 10 residues.